The source of this TCR beta chain is a study of identical twins. Study-wide results and caveats: The study reached conclusions through statistical analysis that was cross-sectional, not following the same donors. Recombination models fit unrelated individuals' TCR alpha sharing but underestimated twins'.

TCRdb redid the calling of the 5' RACE reads with MiXCR, one entry per CDR3 protein. The sample has some 250,000 distinct CDR3 sequences, roughly 13% seen once. CDR3 length equals 14 residues. Trimming removed 3 bases from V and 0 bases from J, with 6 bases in between. CDR1 is SGHAT and CDR2 is FQNNGV in the germline V gene. Each donor was a healthy Caucasian. A note on this clonotype: The antigen is undetermined.

In addition, the sample was reused for a study of yellow fever vaccine responses in identical twins. Turning to that study: Reportedly, the T cell response mounted by twins to vaccine seemed partly convergent, partly personalized.

The chain is built from TRBV11-2 and TRBJ1-3; D gene unclear. Sequenced input: memory (CD45RO+) T cells sorted from blood. This clonotype was obtained from a woman aged 18-35 years in good health. Here the CDR3 DNA reads TGTGCCAGCAGCTTTGGGCGCTCTGGAAACACCATATATTTT. This codes for CASSFGRSGNTIYF. Combining the CDR3 with reference TRBV11-2 and TRBJ1-3 gives the whole variable domain EAGVAQSPRYKIIEKRQSVAFWCNPISGHATLYWYQQILGQGPKLLIQFQNNGVVDDSQLPKDRFSAERLKGVDSTLKIQPAKLEDSAVYLCASSFGRSGNTIYFGEGSWLTVV.